This T cell receptor (beta chain) was identified during a study of identical twins. Many counts were recorded for this clonotype. One end of the junction fails to match germline, which may point to a read error. In germline, CDR1 is SGHRS, CDR2 YFSETQ. This CDR3 spans 13 amino acids. Carrying unique molecular identifiers, the cDNA also gained a universal primer site through template switching. TCRdb used MiXCR to reprocess the 5' RACE reads, holding one entry per CDR3 protein. The data show 500,000 or so distinct CDR3 sequences, with roughly a fifth seen just once and under 0.95% held by the top ten. This sample was also put to use in a study of T cells expressing NK-cell markers.

The genes are TRBV5-1 and TRBJ1-2; D is uncertain. The sample consisted of CD4+ T cells sorted from blood. The origin of this receptor is a woman under 30 in good health. CDR3 loop: CASSLDSNYGYTF. The CDR3 coding sequence is TGTGCCAGCAGCTTAGACTCCAACTATGGCTACACCTTC.